The text below deals with one TCR beta chain. The data derive from a study of CD8+CD57+ T cells in acquired aplastic anemia. Genomic DNA, the template, was used for profiling of the TCR beta VDJ and CDR3. TCRdb used MiXCR to reprocess the reads, holding one entry per CDR3 protein. The sample holds around 200,000 distinct CDR3 sequences; around 50% are singletons and the top ten take about 16%. CDR1 SGHKS and CDR2 YYEKEE come from the germline V gene (reference sequence). V was cut by 3 bases and J by 6 bases, with 18 bases left in between. The CDR3 runs to 15 residues. Sequencing input: sorted CD4+, CD8+, or CD8+CD57+ T cells (not recorded which) from PBMCs. The rearrangement uses TRBV5-5 and TRBJ1-2; possible D gene TRBD1, 5 bases. This TCR was sampled from a human donor in good health, serving as a control. CDR3 coding DNA: TGTGCCAGCAGCTATGCCTCCGGGACTCAGGATGGCTACACCTTC. Amino acids: CASSYASGTQDGYTF.